These T cell receptor beta chains were read from a single sample in a study of control samples from healthy donors and cancer patients. Data came from immunoSEQ multiplex PCR; TCRdb stores just in-frame clones and leaves some out. The sample lists around 160,000 clones, roughly 93% seen once, with almost 6% in the top ten. Material for sequencing was blood. All receptors come from a man aged 18 to 29 in good health. Both conserved end residues are part of each CDR3. The D gene is left open where the match is weak. Only some rows state a clone size, as once, few, many or a class for expanded clones.

abundance: .
d_gene: .
v_gene: TRBV2
j_gene: TRBJ2-7
len: 10
CDR3aa: CASRRVEQYF
CDR3nt: TGTGCCAGCAGGCGAGTTGAGCAGTACTTC

abundance: .
d_gene: TRBD2
v_gene: TRBV4-3
j_gene: TRBJ2-5
len: 15
CDR3aa: CASSPLAGNQETQYF
CDR3nt: TGCGCCAGCAGCCCTCTAGCGGGGAACCAAGAGACCCAGTACTTC

abundance: .
d_gene: TRBD2
v_gene: TRBV2
j_gene: TRBJ2-5
len: 14
CDR3aa: CASSENRGGETQYF
CDR3nt: TGTGCCAGCAGTGAAAACCGCGGGGGAGAGACCCAGTACTTC

abundance: .
d_gene: TRBD1
v_gene: TRBV5-5
j_gene: TRBJ1-6
len: 15
CDR3aa: CASSLVQGFGSPLHF
CDR3nt: TGTGCCAGCAGCTTGGTACAGGGGTTCGGCTCACCCCTCCACTTT

abundance: .
d_gene: TRBD2
v_gene: TRBV5-4
j_gene: TRBJ2-7
len: 13
CDR3aa: CASSFGGDYEQYF
CDR3nt: TGTGCCAGCAGCTTCGGGGGGGATTACGAGCAGTACTTC

abundance: .
d_gene: .
v_gene: TRBV5-1
j_gene: TRBJ2-7
len: 11
CDR3aa: CASSAGVEQYF
CDR3nt: TGCGCCAGCAGCGCCGGGGTCGAGCAGTACTTC

abundance: .
d_gene: .
v_gene: TRBV6-5
j_gene: TRBJ2-5
len: 14
CDR3aa: CASSYAGPQETQYF
CDR3nt: TGTGCCAGCAGTTACGCAGGGCCCCAAGAGACCCAGTACTTC

abundance: once
d_gene: TRBD1
v_gene: TRBV6-4
j_gene: TRBJ2-1
len: 15
CDR3aa: CASSDDRGGYNEQFF
CDR3nt: TGTGCCAGCAGTGACGACAGGGGAGGCTACAATGAGCAGTTCTTC

abundance: few
d_gene: TRBD2
v_gene: TRBV19
j_gene: TRBJ2-5
len: 15
CDR3aa: CASSMASGAQETQYF
CDR3nt: TGTGCCAGTAGTATGGCTAGCGGGGCTCAAGAGACCCAGTACTTC

abundance: .
d_gene: .
v_gene: TRBV28
j_gene: TRBJ1-3
len: 18
CDR3aa: CASTPPVGRANSGNTIYF
CDR3nt: TGTGCCAGCACCCCCCCAGTGGGCAGGGCGAACTCTGGAAACACCATATATTTT

abundance: .
d_gene: .
v_gene: TRBV24-1
j_gene: TRBJ2-5
len: 16
CDR3aa: CATSAFGGGEKETQYF
CDR3nt: TGTGCCACCAGTGCCTTCGGAGGAGGGGAGAAAGAGACCCAGTACTTC

abundance: .
d_gene: .
v_gene: TRBV7-9
j_gene: TRBJ2-7
len: 14
CDR3aa: CASSLLTGVNEQYF
CDR3nt: TGTGCCAGCAGCTTATTAACGGGAGTGAACGAGCAGTACTTC

abundance: .
d_gene: .
v_gene: TRBV28
j_gene: TRBJ1-4
len: 16
CDR3aa: CASSPVPRAANEKLFF
CDR3nt: TGTGCCAGCAGTCCTGTCCCAAGGGCGGCTAATGAAAAACTGTTTTTT

abundance: .
d_gene: .
v_gene: TRBV7-6
j_gene: TRBJ2-3
len: 15
CDR3aa: CASSLGGSDHDTQYF
CDR3nt: TGTGCCAGCAGCTTAGGGGGGTCAGATCACGATACGCAGTATTTT

abundance: .
d_gene: .
v_gene: TRBV27
j_gene: TRBJ2-7
len: 12
CDR3aa: CASGGAVYEQYF
CDR3nt: TGTGCCAGCGGGGGGGCAGTATACGAGCAGTACTTC

abundance: .
d_gene: .
v_gene: TRBV27
j_gene: TRBJ2-2
len: 14
CDR3aa: CASRRGLYTGELFF
CDR3nt: TGTGCCAGCAGGAGGGGCCTTTACACCGGGGAGCTGTTTTTT

abundance: .
d_gene: .
v_gene: TRBV12-3/TRBV12-4
j_gene: TRBJ1-2
len: 12
CDR3aa: CASKGLIEGYTF
CDR3nt: TGTGCCAGCAAGGGCCTAATCGAGGGCTACACCTTC

abundance: once
d_gene: TRBD1
v_gene: TRBV29-1
j_gene: TRBJ1-1
len: 14
CDR3aa: CSVVARGLNTEAFF
CDR3nt: TGCAGCGTTGTGGCCAGGGGGCTGAACACTGAAGCTTTCTTT

abundance: .
d_gene: TRBD2
v_gene: TRBV6-5
j_gene: TRBJ2-1
len: 13
CDR3aa: CASYPSGSREQFF
CDR3nt: TGTGCCAGCTATCCTAGCGGGAGTCGTGAGCAGTTCTTC

abundance: .
d_gene: .
v_gene: TRBV5-4
j_gene: TRBJ2-3
len: 15
CDR3aa: CAIGGGMPSTDTQYF
CDR3nt: TGTGCGATAGGGGGAGGGATGCCTAGCACAGATACGCAGTATTTT

abundance: .
d_gene: .
v_gene: TRBV10-3
j_gene: TRBJ1-2
len: 11
CDR3aa: CAVGGIGGYTF
CDR3nt: TGTGCCGTAGGGGGAATTGGTGGCTACACCTTC

abundance: .
d_gene: .
v_gene: TRBV7-2
j_gene: TRBJ2-2
len: 15
CDR3aa: CASSLGLPNTGELFF
CDR3nt: TGTGCCAGCAGCTTAGGTCTCCCTAACACCGGGGAGCTGTTTTTT

abundance: .
d_gene: .
v_gene: TRBV29-1
j_gene: TRBJ1-1
len: 14
CDR3aa: CSVGPGALGTEAFF
CDR3nt: TGCAGCGTTGGTCCAGGGGCCTTGGGGACTGAAGCTTTCTTT

abundance: .
d_gene: .
v_gene: TRBV19
j_gene: TRBJ1-2
len: 18
CDR3aa: CASSTQLARLGSNYGYTF
CDR3nt: TGTGCCAGTAGTACCCAGTTGGCGAGGTTGGGGAGTAACTATGGCTACACCTTC

abundance: .
d_gene: TRBD1
v_gene: TRBV4-1
j_gene: TRBJ2-1
len: 16
CDR3aa: CASSQDVGTVNNEQFF
CDR3nt: TGCGCCAGCAGCCAAGATGTGGGGACAGTTAACAATGAGCAGTTCTTC

abundance: .
d_gene: TRBD2
v_gene: TRBV27
j_gene: TRBJ2-7
len: 15
CDR3aa: CASASSGRVSYEQYF
CDR3nt: TGTGCCAGTGCCTCTAGCGGGAGGGTCTCCTACGAGCAGTACTTC

abundance: .
d_gene: .
v_gene: TRBV5-3
j_gene: TRBJ2-7
len: 11
CDR3aa: CARSPPYEQYF
CDR3nt: TGTGCCAGAAGCCCCCCCTACGAGCAGTACTTC

abundance: .
d_gene: TRBD2
v_gene: TRBV7-2
j_gene: TRBJ2-5
len: 16
CDR3aa: CASSLGLAGGQETQYF
CDR3nt: TGTGCCAGCAGCTTAGGGCTAGCGGGAGGGCAAGAGACCCAGTACTTC

abundance: .
d_gene: .
v_gene: TRBV28
j_gene: TRBJ2-7
len: 15
CDR3aa: CASSMIRGRGNEQYF
CDR3nt: TGTGCCAGCAGCATGATTCGGGGCAGGGGCAACGAGCAGTACTTC

abundance: .
d_gene: .
v_gene: TRBV10-3
j_gene: TRBJ1-2
len: 16
CDR3aa: CAIRSRLANANYGYTF
CDR3nt: TGTGCCATCAGATCCAGACTCGCCAATGCTAACTATGGCTACACCTTC

abundance: .
d_gene: TRBD1
v_gene: TRBV30
j_gene: TRBJ2-3
len: 16
CDR3aa: CAWSVPSTGGTDTQYF
CDR3nt: TGTGCCTGGAGTGTGCCATCGACAGGGGGCACAGATACGCAGTATTTT

abundance: .
d_gene: TRBD1
v_gene: TRBV5-4
j_gene: TRBJ1-1
len: 14
CDR3aa: CASSLGTGPYKAFF
CDR3nt: TGTGCCAGCAGCTTGGGGACAGGGCCTTACAAGGCTTTCTTT

abundance: .
d_gene: .
v_gene: TRBV19
j_gene: TRBJ1-2
len: 15
CDR3aa: CASSMVGGAFHGYTF
CDR3nt: TGTGCCAGTAGTATGGTAGGAGGGGCCTTCCATGGCTACACCTTC

abundance: .
d_gene: TRBD1
v_gene: TRBV5-1
j_gene: TRBJ2-7
len: 15
CDR3aa: CASSLERTGNYEQYF
CDR3nt: TGCGCCAGCAGCTTGGAGAGGACAGGGAACTACGAGCAGTACTTC